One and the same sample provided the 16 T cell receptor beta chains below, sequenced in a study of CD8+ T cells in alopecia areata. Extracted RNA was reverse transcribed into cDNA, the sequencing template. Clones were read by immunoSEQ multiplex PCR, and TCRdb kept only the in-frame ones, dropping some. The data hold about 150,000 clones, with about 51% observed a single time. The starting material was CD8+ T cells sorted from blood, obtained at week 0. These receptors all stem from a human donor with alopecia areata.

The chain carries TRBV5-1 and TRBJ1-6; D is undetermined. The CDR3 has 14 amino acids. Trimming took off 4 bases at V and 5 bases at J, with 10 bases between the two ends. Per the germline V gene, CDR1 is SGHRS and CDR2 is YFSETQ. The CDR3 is CASSAWENNSPLHF. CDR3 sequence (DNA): TGCGCCAGCAGCGCCTGGGAGAATAATTCACCCCTCCACTTT.

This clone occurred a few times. CDR3 amino acids: CASSESRATNEKLFF. In DNA form, the CDR3 reads TGCGCCAGCAGTGAGTCAAGGGCAACTAATGAAAAACTGTTTTTT. This rearrangement joins TRBV10-2 to TRBJ1-4; D is undetermined. With 0 bases removed from V and 0 bases from J, the gap between germline ends came to 5 bases. The germline V gene has CDR1 WSHSY and CDR2 SAAADI. The CDR3 is 15 amino acids.

The CDR3 loop reads CAWSANLDGQDGYTF. Written as DNA, the CDR3 is TGTGCCTGGAGTGCCAACTTGGACGGCCAGGATGGCTACACCTTC. The gene calls are TRBV30 and TRBJ1-2; no firm D call. The germline CDR1 and CDR2 sequences are GTSNPN and SVGIG (reference sequence). The CDR3 runs 15 residues. V was pared by 1 base and J by 6 bases, with 18 bases between.

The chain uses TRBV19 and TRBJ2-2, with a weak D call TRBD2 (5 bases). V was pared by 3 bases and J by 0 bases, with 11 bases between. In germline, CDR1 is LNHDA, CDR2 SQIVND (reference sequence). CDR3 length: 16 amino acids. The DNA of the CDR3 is TGTGCCAGTAGTATGAGCAGGACTCCGAACACCGGGGAGCTGTTTTTT. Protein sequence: CASSMSRTPNTGELFF.

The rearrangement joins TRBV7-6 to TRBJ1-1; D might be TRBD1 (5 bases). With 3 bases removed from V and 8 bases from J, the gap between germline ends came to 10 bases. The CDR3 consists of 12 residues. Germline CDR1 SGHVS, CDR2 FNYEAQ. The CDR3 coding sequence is TGTGCCAGCAGCTTCCAGGGAGAGGAAGCTTTCTTT. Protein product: CASSFQGEEAFF.

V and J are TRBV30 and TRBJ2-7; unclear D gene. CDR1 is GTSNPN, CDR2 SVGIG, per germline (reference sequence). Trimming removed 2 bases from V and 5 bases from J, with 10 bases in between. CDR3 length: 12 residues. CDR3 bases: TGTGCCTGGAGTCCTACCTTGGACGAGCAGTACTTC. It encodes CAWSPTLDEQYF.

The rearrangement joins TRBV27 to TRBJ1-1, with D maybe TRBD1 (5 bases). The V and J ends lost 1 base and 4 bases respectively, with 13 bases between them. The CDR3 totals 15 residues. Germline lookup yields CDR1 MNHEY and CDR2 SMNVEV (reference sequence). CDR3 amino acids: CASSLWGGNGTEAFF. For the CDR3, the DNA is TGTGCCAGCAGTTTATGGGGGGGGAATGGCACTGAAGCTTTCTTT.

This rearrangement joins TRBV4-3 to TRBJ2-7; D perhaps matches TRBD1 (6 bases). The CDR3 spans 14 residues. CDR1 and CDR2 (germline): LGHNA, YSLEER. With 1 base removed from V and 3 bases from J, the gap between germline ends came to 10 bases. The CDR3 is CASSQARDNYEQYF. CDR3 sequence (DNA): TGCGCCAGCAGCCAAGCCCGGGACAACTACGAGCAGTACTTC.

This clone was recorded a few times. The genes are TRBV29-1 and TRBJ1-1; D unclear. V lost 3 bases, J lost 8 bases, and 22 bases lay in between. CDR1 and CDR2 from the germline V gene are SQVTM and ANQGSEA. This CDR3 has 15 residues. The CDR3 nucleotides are TGCAGCGTTGAGGGAATGGGTACAGCCGGACGAGAAGCTTTCTTT. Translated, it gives CSVEGMGTAGREAFF.

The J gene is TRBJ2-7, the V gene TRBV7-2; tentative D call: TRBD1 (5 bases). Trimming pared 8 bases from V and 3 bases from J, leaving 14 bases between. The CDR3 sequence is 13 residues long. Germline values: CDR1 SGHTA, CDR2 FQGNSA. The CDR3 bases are TGTGCCAGCGAACAGGATCAGAGCTACGAGCAGTACTTC. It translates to CASEQDQSYEQYF. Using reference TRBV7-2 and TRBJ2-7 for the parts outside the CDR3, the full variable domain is GAGVSQSPSNKVTEKGKDVELRCDPISGHTALYWYRQSLGQGLEFLIYFQGNSAPDKSGLPSDRFSAERTGGSVSTLTIQRTQQEDSAVYLCASEQDQSYEQYFGPGTRLTVT.

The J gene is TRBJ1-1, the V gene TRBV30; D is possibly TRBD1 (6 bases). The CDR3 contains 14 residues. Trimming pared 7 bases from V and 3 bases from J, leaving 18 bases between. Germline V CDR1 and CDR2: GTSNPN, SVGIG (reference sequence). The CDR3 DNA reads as TGTGCCTCGTCCCGGGACATCGATTACACTGAAGCTTTCTTT. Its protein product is CASSRDIDYTEAFF.

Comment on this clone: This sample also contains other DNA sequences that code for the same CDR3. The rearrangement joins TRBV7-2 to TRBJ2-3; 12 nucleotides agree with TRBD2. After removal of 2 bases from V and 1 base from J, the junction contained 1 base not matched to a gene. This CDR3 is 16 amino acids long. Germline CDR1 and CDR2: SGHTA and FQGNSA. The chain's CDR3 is CASSLTSGGRTDTQYF. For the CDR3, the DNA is TGTGCCAGCAGCTTAACTAGCGGGGGGCGCACAGATACGCAGTATTTT.

DNA for the CDR3: TGTGCCAGCAGAGCGGGGAAGAACACTGAAGCTTTCTTT. Protein product: CASRAGKNTEAFF. J is TRBJ1-1 and V is TRBV27; D ambiguous. V lost 6 bases, J lost 1 base, and 9 bases lay in between. The germline gives CDR1 MNHEY, CDR2 SMNVEV (reference sequence). The CDR3 consists of 13 residues.

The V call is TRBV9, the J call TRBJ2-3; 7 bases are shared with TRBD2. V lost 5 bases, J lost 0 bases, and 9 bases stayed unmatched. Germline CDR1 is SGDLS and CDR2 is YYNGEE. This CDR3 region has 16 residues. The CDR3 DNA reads TGTGCCAGCAGTGAGAGTGGCGGGAGTAGCACAGATACGCAGTATTTT. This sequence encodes CASSESGGSSTDTQYF.

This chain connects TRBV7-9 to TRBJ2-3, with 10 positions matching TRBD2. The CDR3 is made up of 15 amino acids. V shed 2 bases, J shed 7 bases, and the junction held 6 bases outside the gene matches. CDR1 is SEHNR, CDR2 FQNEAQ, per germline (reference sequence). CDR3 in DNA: TGTGCCAGCAGCTTAACCCTAGCGGGGGATCATACGCAGTATTTT. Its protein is CASSLTLAGDHTQYF.

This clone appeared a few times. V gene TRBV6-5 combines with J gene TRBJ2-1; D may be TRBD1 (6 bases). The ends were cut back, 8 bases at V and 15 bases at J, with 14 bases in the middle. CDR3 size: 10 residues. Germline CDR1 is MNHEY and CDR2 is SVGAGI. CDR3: CASGDRSPFF. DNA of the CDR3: TGTGCCAGCGGTGACAGGTCTCCGTTCTTC.